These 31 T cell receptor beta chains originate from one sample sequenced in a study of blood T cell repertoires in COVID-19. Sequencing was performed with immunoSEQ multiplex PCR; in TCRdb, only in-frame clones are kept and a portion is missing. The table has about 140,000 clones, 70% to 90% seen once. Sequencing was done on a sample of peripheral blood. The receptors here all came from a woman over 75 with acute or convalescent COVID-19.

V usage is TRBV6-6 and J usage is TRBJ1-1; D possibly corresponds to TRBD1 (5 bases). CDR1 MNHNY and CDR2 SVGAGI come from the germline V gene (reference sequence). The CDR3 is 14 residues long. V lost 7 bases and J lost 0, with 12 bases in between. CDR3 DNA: TGTGCCAGCACCCGACAGACCATGAACACTGAAGCTTTCTTT. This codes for CASTRQTMNTEAFF.

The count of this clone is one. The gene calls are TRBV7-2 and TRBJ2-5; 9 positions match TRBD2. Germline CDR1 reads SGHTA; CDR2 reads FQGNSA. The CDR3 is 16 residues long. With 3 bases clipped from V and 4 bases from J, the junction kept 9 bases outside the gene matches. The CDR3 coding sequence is TGTGCCAGCAGCTTCTTGGGCGGGGGGGTTCGAGAGACCCAGTACTTC. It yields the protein CASSFLGGGVRETQYF.

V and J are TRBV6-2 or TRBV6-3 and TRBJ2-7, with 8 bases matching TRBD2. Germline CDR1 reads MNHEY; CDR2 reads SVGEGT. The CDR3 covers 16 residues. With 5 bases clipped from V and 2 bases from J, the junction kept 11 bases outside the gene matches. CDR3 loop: CASSPSGSGVAYEQYF. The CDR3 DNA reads TGTGCCAGCAGTCCCTCCGGTAGCGGGGTTGCCTACGAGCAGTACTTC.

This chain's CDR3 is CASSIRTGKDSPLHF. The DNA for the CDR3 is TGTGCCAGCAGTATTCGGACAGGGAAGGATTCACCCCTCCACTTT. The rearrangement links TRBV6-4 to TRBJ1-6, with TRBD1 matching over 8 bases. V dropped 5 bases and J dropped 8; count of bases not matched to a gene: 8. CDR1 MRHNA and CDR2 SNTAGT come from the germline V gene. The CDR3 totals 15 residues.

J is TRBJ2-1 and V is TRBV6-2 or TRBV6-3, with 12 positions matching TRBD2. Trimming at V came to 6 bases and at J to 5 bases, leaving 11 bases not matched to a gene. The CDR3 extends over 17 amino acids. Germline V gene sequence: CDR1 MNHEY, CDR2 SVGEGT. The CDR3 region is CASSPRTSGAGDNEQFF. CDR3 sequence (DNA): TGTGCCAGCAGCCCCCGGACTAGCGGGGCGGGTGACAATGAGCAGTTCTTC.

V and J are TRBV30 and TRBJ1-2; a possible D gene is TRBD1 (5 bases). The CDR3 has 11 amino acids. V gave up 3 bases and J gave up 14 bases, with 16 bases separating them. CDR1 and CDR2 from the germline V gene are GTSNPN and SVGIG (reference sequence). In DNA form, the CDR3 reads TGTGCCTGGAGGCACGACAGTTCTTCTACCTTC. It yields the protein CAWRHDSSSTF.

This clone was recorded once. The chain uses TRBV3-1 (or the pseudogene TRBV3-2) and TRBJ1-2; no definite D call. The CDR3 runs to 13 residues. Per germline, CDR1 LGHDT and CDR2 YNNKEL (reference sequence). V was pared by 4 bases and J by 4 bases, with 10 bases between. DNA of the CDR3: TGTGCCAGCAGCCGGAATGACATCTATGGCTACACCTTC. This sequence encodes CASSRNDIYGYTF.

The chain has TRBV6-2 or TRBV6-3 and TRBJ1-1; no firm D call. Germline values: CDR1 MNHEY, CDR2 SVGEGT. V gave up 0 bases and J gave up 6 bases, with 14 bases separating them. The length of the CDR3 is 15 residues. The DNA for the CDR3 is TGTGCCAGCAGTTACTCGAGAGCGGTACCGGCTGAAGCTTTCTTT. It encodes CASSYSRAVPAEAFF.

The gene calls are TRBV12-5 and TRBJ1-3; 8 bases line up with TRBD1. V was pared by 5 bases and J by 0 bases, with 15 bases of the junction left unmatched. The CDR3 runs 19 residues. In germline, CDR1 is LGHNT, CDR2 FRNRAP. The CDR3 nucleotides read TGTGCTAGTGGTCAACCCCGGGACAGGCAACTTTTCTCTGGAAACACCATATATTTT. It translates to CASGQPRDRQLFSGNTIYF. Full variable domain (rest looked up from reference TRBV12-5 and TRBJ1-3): DARVTQTPRHKVTEMGQEVTMRCQPILGHNTVFWYRQTMMQGLELLAYFRNRAPLDDSGMPKDRFSAEMPDATLATLKIQPSEPRDSAVYFCASGQPRDRQLFSGNTIYFGEGSWLTVV.

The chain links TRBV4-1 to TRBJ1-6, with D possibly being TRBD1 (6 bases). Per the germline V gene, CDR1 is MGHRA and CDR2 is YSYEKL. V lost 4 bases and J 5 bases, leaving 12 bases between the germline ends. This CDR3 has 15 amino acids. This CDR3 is CASSPLDRHNSPLHF. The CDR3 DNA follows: TGCGCCAGCAGCCCGTTGGACAGACATAATTCACCCCTCCACTTT.

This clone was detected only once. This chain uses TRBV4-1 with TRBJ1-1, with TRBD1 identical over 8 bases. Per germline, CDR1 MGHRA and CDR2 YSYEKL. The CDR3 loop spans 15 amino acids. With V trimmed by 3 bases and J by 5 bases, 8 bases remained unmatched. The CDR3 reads CASSHGQGRETEAFF. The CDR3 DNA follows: TGCGCCAGCAGCCACGGACAGGGTCGGGAAACTGAAGCTTTCTTT.

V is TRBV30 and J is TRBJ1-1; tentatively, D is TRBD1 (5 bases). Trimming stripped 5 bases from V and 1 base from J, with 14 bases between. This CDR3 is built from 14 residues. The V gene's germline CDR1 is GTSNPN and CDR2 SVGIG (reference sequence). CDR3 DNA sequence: TGTGCCTGGGAAAATGGACACTGGAACACTGAAGCTTTCTTT. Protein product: CAWENGHWNTEAFF. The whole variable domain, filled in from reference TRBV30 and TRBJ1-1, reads SQTIHQWPATLVQPVGSPLSLECTVEGTSNPNLYWYRQAAGRGLQLLFYSVGIGQISSEVPQNLSASRPQDRQFILSSKKLLLSDSGFYLCAWENGHWNTEAFFGQGTRLTVV.

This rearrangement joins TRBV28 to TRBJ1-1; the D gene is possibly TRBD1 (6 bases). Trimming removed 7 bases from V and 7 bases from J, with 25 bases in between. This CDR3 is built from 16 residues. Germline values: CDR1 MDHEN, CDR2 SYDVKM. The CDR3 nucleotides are TGTGCCAGCACCAAAGGAGGCGGGGGGGCGGTTGTTGAAGCTTTCTTT. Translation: CASTKGGGGAVVEAFF.

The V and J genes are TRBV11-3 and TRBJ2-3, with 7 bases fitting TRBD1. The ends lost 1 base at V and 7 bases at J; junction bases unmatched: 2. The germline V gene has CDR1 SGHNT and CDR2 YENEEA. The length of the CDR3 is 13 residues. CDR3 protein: CASSLVQGNTQYF. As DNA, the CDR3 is TGTGCCAGCAGCTTAGTACAGGGGAATACGCAGTATTTT.

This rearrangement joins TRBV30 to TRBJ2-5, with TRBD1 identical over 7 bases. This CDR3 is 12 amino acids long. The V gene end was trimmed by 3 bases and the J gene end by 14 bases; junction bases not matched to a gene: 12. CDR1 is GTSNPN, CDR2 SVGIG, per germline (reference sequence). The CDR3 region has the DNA TGTGCCTGGAGAACAGGGGCCCCTAACTATTACTTC. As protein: CAWRTGAPNYYF.

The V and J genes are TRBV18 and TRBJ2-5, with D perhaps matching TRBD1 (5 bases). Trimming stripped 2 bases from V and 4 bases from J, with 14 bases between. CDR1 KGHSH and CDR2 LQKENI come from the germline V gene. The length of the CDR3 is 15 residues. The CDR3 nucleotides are TGTGCCAGCTCACCATCGTCCAGGGCAGTAGAGACCCAGTACTTC. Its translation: CASSPSSRAVETQYF.

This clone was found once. The CDR3 nucleotides read TGTGCCAGCAGCCTGAAAGGAGGGACTAGACCCTACGAGCAGTACTTC. Its protein product is CASSLKGGTRPYEQYF. V gene TRBV5-6 combines with J gene TRBJ2-7, with 8 bases fitting TRBD2. Germline V CDR1 and CDR2: SGHDT, YYEEEE. The CDR3 totals 16 residues. V was pared by 4 bases and J by 2 bases, with 11 bases of the junction left unmatched.

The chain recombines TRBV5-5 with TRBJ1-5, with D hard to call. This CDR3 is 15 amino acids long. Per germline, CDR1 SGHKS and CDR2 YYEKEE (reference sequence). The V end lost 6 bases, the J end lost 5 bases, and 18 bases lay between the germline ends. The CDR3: CASTRGEVLDQPQHF. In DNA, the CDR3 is TGTGCCAGCACCCGAGGTGAGGTTTTGGATCAGCCCCAGCATTTT.

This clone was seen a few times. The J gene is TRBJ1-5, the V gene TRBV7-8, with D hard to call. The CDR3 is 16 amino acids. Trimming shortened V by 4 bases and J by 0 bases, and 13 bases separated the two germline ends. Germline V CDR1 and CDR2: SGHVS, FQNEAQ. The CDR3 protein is CASSSQVFSSNQPQHF. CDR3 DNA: TGTGCCAGCAGCTCACAAGTCTTCTCTAGCAATCAGCCCCAGCATTTT.

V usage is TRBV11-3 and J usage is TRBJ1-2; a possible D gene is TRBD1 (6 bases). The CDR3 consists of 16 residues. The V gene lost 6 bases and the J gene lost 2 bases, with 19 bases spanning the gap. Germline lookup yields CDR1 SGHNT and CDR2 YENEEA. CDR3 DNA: TGTGCCAGCAGGCCGGACAGAGGAAATACAAACTATGGCTACACCTTC. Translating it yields CASRPDRGNTNYGYTF.

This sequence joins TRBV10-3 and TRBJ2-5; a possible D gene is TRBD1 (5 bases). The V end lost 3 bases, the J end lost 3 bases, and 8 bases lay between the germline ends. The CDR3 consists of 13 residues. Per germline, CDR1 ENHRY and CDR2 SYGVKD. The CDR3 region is CAISDNRKETQYF. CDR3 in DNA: TGTGCCATCAGTGATAACAGGAAAGAGACCCAGTACTTC.

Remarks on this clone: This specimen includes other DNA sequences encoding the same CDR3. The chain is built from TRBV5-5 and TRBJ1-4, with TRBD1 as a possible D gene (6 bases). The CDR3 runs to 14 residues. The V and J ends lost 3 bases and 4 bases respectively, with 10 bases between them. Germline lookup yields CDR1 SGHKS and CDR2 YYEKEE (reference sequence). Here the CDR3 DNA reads TGTGCCAGCAGCTCAGACAGGATTAATGAAAAACTGTTTTTT. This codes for CASSSDRINEKLFF.

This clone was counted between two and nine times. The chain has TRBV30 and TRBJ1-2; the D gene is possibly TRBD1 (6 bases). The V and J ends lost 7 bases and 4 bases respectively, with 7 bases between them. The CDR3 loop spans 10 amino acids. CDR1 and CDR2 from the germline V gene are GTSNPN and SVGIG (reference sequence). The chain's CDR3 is CAFRGYGYTF. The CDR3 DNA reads TGTGCCTTCAGGGGCTATGGCTACACCTTC.

The DNA for the CDR3 is TGCGCCAGCAGCCCCGGACAGGGAGACGAAAAACTGTTTTTT. This codes for CASSPGQGDEKLFF. J is TRBJ1-4 and V is TRBV4-3; the match to TRBD1 covers 8 bases. The CDR3 totals 14 residues. Germline V CDR1 and CDR2: LGHNA, YSLEER. With V trimmed by 4 bases and J by 8 bases, 6 bases remained unmatched.

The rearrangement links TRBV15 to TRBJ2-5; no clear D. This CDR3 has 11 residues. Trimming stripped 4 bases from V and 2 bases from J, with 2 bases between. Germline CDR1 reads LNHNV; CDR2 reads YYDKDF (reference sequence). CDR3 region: CATSTQETQYF. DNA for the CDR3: TGTGCCACCAGCACGCAAGAGACCCAGTACTTC.

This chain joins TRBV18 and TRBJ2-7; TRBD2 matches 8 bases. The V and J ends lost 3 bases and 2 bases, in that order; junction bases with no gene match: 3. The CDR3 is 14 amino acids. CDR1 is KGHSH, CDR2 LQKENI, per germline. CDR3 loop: CASSPGLATYEQYF. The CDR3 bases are TGTGCCAGCTCACCCGGACTAGCTACCTACGAGCAGTACTTC.

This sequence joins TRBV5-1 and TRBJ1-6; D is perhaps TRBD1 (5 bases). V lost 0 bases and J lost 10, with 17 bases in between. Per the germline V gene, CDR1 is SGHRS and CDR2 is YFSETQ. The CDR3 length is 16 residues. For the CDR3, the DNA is TGCGCCAGCAGCTTGGCCATTGGACAAAGGGAATCACCCCTCCACTTT. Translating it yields CASSLAIGQRESPLHF.

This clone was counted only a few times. The CDR3 nucleotides are TGTGCCAGCAGACCACGGGGGAACCCCGAGCAGTACTTC. This encodes CASRPRGNPEQYF. The V and J genes are TRBV14 and TRBJ2-7; TRBD2 might be the D (6 bases). Germline V CDR1 and CDR2: SGHDN, FVKESK. The CDR3 runs 13 residues. With 6 bases removed from V and 6 bases from J, the gap between germline ends came to 15 bases.

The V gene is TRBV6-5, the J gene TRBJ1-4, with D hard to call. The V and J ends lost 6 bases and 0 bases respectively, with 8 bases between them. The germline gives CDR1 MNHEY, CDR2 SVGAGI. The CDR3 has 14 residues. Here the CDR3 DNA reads TGTGCCAGCAGGTTAATTGCAACTAATGAAAAACTGTTTTTT. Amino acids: CASRLIATNEKLFF.

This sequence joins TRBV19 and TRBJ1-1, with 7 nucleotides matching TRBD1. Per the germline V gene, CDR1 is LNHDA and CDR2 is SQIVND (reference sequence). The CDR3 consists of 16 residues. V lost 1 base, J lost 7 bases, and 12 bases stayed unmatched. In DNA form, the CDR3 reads TGTGCCAGTAGTATAGCCCGAGACAGGGTGGAAGGTGAAGCTTTCTTT. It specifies CASSIARDRVEGEAFF.

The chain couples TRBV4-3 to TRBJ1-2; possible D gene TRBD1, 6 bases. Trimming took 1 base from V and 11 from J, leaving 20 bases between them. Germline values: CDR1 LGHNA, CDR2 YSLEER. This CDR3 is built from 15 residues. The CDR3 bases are TGCGCCAGCAGCCAAGTTAGGACAGTCTCTCTAGGGTACACCTTC. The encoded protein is CASSQVRTVSLGYTF.